The 18 T cell receptor beta chains presented below share a single source sample, sequenced in a study of T cell changes during pregnancy in multiple sclerosis. Sequenced by immunoSEQ multiplex PCR; TCRdb stores in-frame clones only, minus some. This table holds about 53,000 clones, about nine tenths found once. The source was CD4+ T cells from peripheral blood mononuclear cells, collected in the third trimester of pregnancy. All receptors derive from a female donor with multiple sclerosis, enrolled in a pregnancy study.

The chain carries TRBV5-1 and TRBJ1-2; tentatively, D is TRBD1 (6 bases). Germline lookup yields CDR1 SGHRS and CDR2 YFSETQ. This CDR3 contains 14 residues. The ends were cut back, 7 bases at V and 4 bases at J, with 17 bases in the middle. CDR3 sequence reads: CASGNTGMSYGYTF. DNA for the CDR3: TGCGCCAGCGGTAATACAGGGATGAGCTATGGCTACACCTTC.

The chain couples TRBV27 to TRBJ2-2; D gene ambiguous. This CDR3 spans 11 amino acids. Germline CDR1 MNHEY, CDR2 SMNVEV (reference sequence). Deletions cut 6 bases from V and 7 bases from J, with 6 bases between. CDR3 in amino acids: CASSRSGELFF. In nucleotides, the CDR3 is TGTGCCAGCAGCCGGAGCGGGGAGCTGTTTTTT.

In DNA form, the CDR3 reads TGTGCCAGCACCCAGACTAGCATCGGAGCCGGGGAGCTGTTTTTT. Amino acid sequence: CASTQTSIGAGELFF. The chain joins TRBV25-1 to TRBJ2-2; 7 bases fit TRBD2. V lost 7 bases, J lost 6 bases, and 11 bases stayed unmatched. Germline CDR1 is MGHDK and CDR2 is SYGVNS. The CDR3 totals 15 residues.

CDR3 DNA: TGCGCCAGCAGCCGATCTAGCGGGGGGGTTGGTAATACGCAGTATTTT. Residues: CASSRSSGGVGNTQYF. V gene TRBV5-1 combines with J gene TRBJ2-3, with TRBD2 matching 12 bases. Germline loops: CDR1 SGHRS, CDR2 YFSETQ. The CDR3 sequence is 16 residues long. V was pared by 4 bases and J by 7 bases, with 10 bases of the junction left unmatched.

This rearrangement joins TRBV2 to TRBJ2-1; D may be TRBD2 (7 bases). There are 15 residues in the CDR3. The V gene lost 10 bases and the J gene lost 2 bases, with 18 bases spanning the gap. Germline V CDR1 and CDR2: SNHLY, FYNNEI. This CDR3 reads CATRGLSGAYNEQFF. The CDR3 DNA sequence: TGTGCCACCCGGGGGCTGAGCGGGGCCTACAATGAGCAGTTCTTC.

The V call is TRBV25-1, the J call TRBJ1-4, with 7 bases fitting TRBD1. Germline V lookup: CDR1 MGHDK, CDR2 SYGVNS. There are 15 residues in the CDR3. The V gene end was trimmed by 5 bases and the J gene end by 0 bases; junction bases not matched to a gene: 3. CDR3 region: CASSPGTATNEKLFF. The CDR3 nucleotides are TGTGCCAGCAGTCCCGGGACAGCAACTAATGAAAAACTGTTTTTT.

The chain recombines TRBV5-1 with TRBJ1-2; 7 positions agree with TRBD1. Germline CDR1 is SGHRS and CDR2 is YFSETQ. The CDR3 loop spans 13 amino acids. V was clipped by 1 base and J by 3 bases; unmatched bases: 0. The CDR3 coding sequence is TGCGCCAGCAGCTTGACAGGGGACTATGGCTACACCTTC. This translates into CASSLTGDYGYTF.

The chain links TRBV5-1 to TRBJ2-2, with TRBD1 matching over 7 bases. The V gene end was trimmed by 5 bases and the J gene end by 4 bases; junction bases not matched to a gene: 8. From germline, CDR1 is SGHRS and CDR2 YFSETQ. The CDR3 is 15 residues long. The CDR3 loop is CASRKGQPTTGELFF. CDR3 DNA: TGCGCCAGCAGAAAGGGACAGCCGACCACCGGGGAGCTGTTTTTT.

The CDR3 nucleotides read TGTGCCAGCAGCTTAGATCGGGATGAAAAACTGTTTTTT. This sequence encodes CASSLDRDEKLFF. The rearrangement joins TRBV7-8 to TRBJ1-4, with unresolved D. Germline V gene sequence: CDR1 SGHVS, CDR2 FQNEAQ. V was shortened by 1 base and J by 6 bases, with 6 bases between the two germline ends. The CDR3 length is 13 residues. The full variable domain, in which reference TRBV7-8 and TRBJ1-4 provide the parts outside the CDR3, is GAGVSQSPRYKVAKRGQDVALRCDPISGHVSLFWYQQALGQGPEFLTYFQNEAQLDKSGLPSDRFFAERPEGSVSTLKIQRTQQEDSAVYLCASSLDRDEKLFFGSGTQLSVL.

This chain uses TRBV11-2 with TRBJ2-5, with D perhaps TRBD1 (5 bases). V was clipped by 3 bases and J by 5 bases, with 16 bases between them. This CDR3 has 15 residues. Germline V gene sequence: CDR1 SGHAT, CDR2 FQNNGV. In DNA form, the CDR3 reads TGTGCCAGCAGCTTGACGGACACAGGACACGAGACCCAGTACTTC. As protein: CASSLTDTGHETQYF. Looking up the rest from reference TRBV11-2 and TRBJ2-5 gives the full variable domain: EAGVAQSPRYKIIEKRQSVAFWCNPISGHATLYWYQQILGQGPKLLIQFQNNGVVDDSQLPKDRFSAERLKGVDSTLKIQPAKLEDSAVYLCASSLTDTGHETQYFGPGTRLLVL.

The chain is built from TRBV2 and TRBJ1-1; D not certain. V was clipped by 2 bases and J by 4 bases, with 26 bases between them. Germline V gene lookup returns CDR1 SNHLY and CDR2 FYNNEI. The CDR3 runs to 19 residues. CDR3 loop: CASSELGLSRRAVSTEAFF. As DNA, the CDR3 is TGTGCCAGCAGTGAATTGGGTCTCAGTCGAAGAGCGGTCAGCACTGAAGCTTTCTTT.

The J gene is TRBJ1-1, the V gene TRBV2; 10 bases are shared with TRBD1. This CDR3 region has 18 residues. The V and J ends lost 6 bases and 0 bases, in that order; junction bases with no gene match: 13. Germline V gene lookup returns CDR1 SNHLY and CDR2 FYNNEI. CDR3 sequence (DNA): TGTGCCAGCAGCGTTAGACCGGGACAGGGGACGATGAACACTGAAGCTTTCTTT. It specifies CASSVRPGQGTMNTEAFF.

This clone has a handful of counts. V is TRBV4-1 and J is TRBJ2-7; 9 bases agree with TRBD2. The V and J ends lost 0 bases and 4 bases, in that order; junction bases with no gene match: 10. The V gene's germline CDR1 is MGHRA and CDR2 YSYEKL. This CDR3 region has 17 residues. The CDR3 sequence is CASSQETLASGVYEQYF. The CDR3 nucleotides are TGCGCCAGCAGCCAAGAGACCCTCGCTAGCGGGGTTTACGAGCAGTACTTC.

The chain uses TRBV7-5 and TRBJ2-1; the DNA was not used to check the table's D call, TRBD1. TRBV7-5 is labeled a pseudogene. There are 17 residues in the CDR3. The CDR3 here is CARSFDSYRVVYNEQFF. The CDR3 coding sequence is TGTGCCAGAAGCTTTGACTCCTACAGGGTGGTCTACAATGAGCAGTTCTTC.

The gene calls are TRBV12-5 and TRBJ2-7; D is perhaps TRBD1 (5 bases). V lost 5 bases and J 2 bases, leaving 10 bases between the germline ends. The CDR3 consists of 13 residues. Germline values: CDR1 LGHNT, CDR2 FRNRAP. The CDR3 reads CASGKTAPYEQYF. The CDR3 nucleotides are TGTGCTAGTGGTAAGACAGCTCCCTACGAGCAGTACTTC.

CDR3 in amino acids: CASSERWTGPGTEAFF. CDR3 in DNA: TGTGCCAGCAGTGAAAGATGGACAGGGCCAGGCACTGAAGCTTTCTTT. The chain uses TRBV6-1 and TRBJ1-1, with 8 nucleotides matching TRBD1. CDR3 length: 16 amino acids. CDR1 is MNHNS and CDR2 is SASEGT in the germline V gene. Trimming cost V 2 bases and J 4 bases; bases outside gene matches: 9.

J is TRBJ2-7 and V is TRBV30; TRBD1 aligns across 8 bases. The ends lost 8 bases at V and 6 bases at J; junction bases unmatched: 6. Germline values: CDR1 GTSNPN, CDR2 SVGIG (reference sequence). The CDR3 has 11 residues. CDR3 nucleotide sequence: TGTGCCCGCGGACAGGGCGCCGAGCAGTACTTC. Protein product: CARGQGAEQYF.

The chain uses TRBV12-5 and TRBJ2-5, with 8 positions matching TRBD1. The germline V gene encodes CDR1 LGHNT and CDR2 FRNRAP. This CDR3 has 15 residues. V shed 2 bases, J shed 2 bases, and the junction held 4 bases outside the gene matches. This CDR3 reads CASGLLWDRQETQYF. The CDR3 nucleotides read TGTGCTAGTGGTTTGCTCTGGGACAGGCAAGAGACCCAGTACTTC.